These 13 T cell receptor beta chains share one sample of origin, sequenced in a study of T-cell reconstitution after alpha-beta-depleted transplantation in children (TCRdb year 2016). Library construction relied on PCR. Sequencing used an Illumina HiSeq 2500. TCR library preparation used molecular barcoding, with unique molecular identifiers applied to normalize quantification of the TCRbeta repertoire. Through fastp at Q25 and MiXCR, TCRdb rebuilt clones from the public reads, retaining in-frame beta chains. Rows with one shared CDR3 protein collapse into an entry with the most common genes and DNA. For this sample there are 220,000 or so distinct CDR3 sequences; under 9.5% appear just once. Roughly 5.8% of the sample belongs to the ten largest clones. Per the publication, the treatment or condition label means: allogeneic hematopoietic cell transplantation with graft depleted of TCRalphabeta T cells and CD19 B cells.

The sample was PBMCs, mostly from graft donor cells, taken 180 days after TCRalphabeta/CD19-depleted stem cell transplant. These receptors all stem from a male patient between 5 and 17 years old who had a stem cell transplant for acute lymphoblastic leukemia, so the T cells may come from the graft donor.

This clonotype occurred many times. The chain recombines TRBV19 with TRBJ1-1, with a possible D match to TRBD1 (5 bases). The germline CDR1 and CDR2 sequences are LNHDA and SQIVND (reference sequence). The CDR3 covers 14 residues. V was clipped by 8 bases and J by 3 bases, with 16 bases between them. CDR3: CASDRDGLYTEAFF. The CDR3 region has the DNA TGTGCCAGTGACCGGGACGGCTTATACACTGAAGCTTTCTTT. Together with reference TRBV19 and TRBJ1-1, the CDR3 gives the full variable domain: DGGITQSPKYLFRKEGQNVTLSCEQNLNHDAMYWYRQDPGQGLRLIYYSQIVNDFQKGDIAEGYSVSREKKESFPLTVTSAQKNPTAFYLCASDRDGLYTEAFFGQGTRLTVV.

Comments on this clonotype: The CDR3 does not close with the conserved phenylalanine or tryptophan, likely indicating a read error. The chain is built from TRBV20-1 and TRBJ2-7, with 11 bases fitting TRBD2. The J segment lost 0 bases and the V segment lost 3 bases, leaving 1 base of the junction unmatched. The V gene's germline CDR1 is DFQATT and CDR2 SNEGSKA (reference sequence). This CDR3 has 14 amino acids. CDR3 region: CSARGTSGSYEQYL. Here the CDR3 DNA reads TGCAGTGCTAGGGGGACTAGCGGCTCCTACGAGCAGTACTTA.

Ten or more counts support this clonotype. The chain joins TRBV7-2 to TRBJ2-7, with TRBD1 matching 11 bases. Germline assignment: CDR1 SGHTA and CDR2 FQGNSA. J lost 5 bases, V lost 3 bases, and 9 bases had no gene match. CDR3 size: 16 residues. CDR3 sequence (DNA): TGTGCCAGCAGCTTCGGGGTTCGGACAGGGGGCAACGAGCAGTACTTC. It is translated as CASSFGVRTGGNEQYF. The complete variable domain, with remaining parts taken from reference TRBV7-2 and TRBJ2-7, reads GAGVSQSPSNKVTEKGKDVELRCDPISGHTALYWYRQSLGQGLEFLIYFQGNSAPDKSGLPSDRFSAERTGGSVSTLTIQRTQQEDSAVYLCASSFGVRTGGNEQYFGPGTRLTVT.

This clonotype has at least ten counts. The chain uses TRBV11-2 and TRBJ2-3, with 12 bases aligning to TRBD2. There are 17 residues in the CDR3. The ends lost 1 base at V and 4 bases at J; junction bases unmatched: 6. Looked up from germline, CDR1 is SGHAT and CDR2 is FQNNGV. Here the CDR3 reads CASSLAQLAGGPDTQYF. CDR3 DNA sequence: TGTGCCAGCAGCTTAGCCCAGCTAGCGGGGGGGCCAGATACGCAGTATTTT.

There are many counts of this clonotype. The DNA for the CDR3 is TGTGCCAGCACCCTCAGGAGCCCCGGAACTGAAGCTTTCTTT. This sequence encodes CASTLRSPGTEAFF. This rearrangement joins TRBV6-1 to TRBJ1-1, with D unresolved. Germline CDR1 and CDR2: MNHNS and SASEGT. The V gene lost 7 bases and the J gene lost 5 bases, with 17 bases spanning the gap. This CDR3 contains 14 residues.

This clonotype was recorded many times. The chain carries TRBV11-1 and TRBJ2-2; TRBD1 agrees at 7 bases. CDR3 length: 14 amino acids. Trimming at V came to 4 bases and at J to 10 bases, leaving 9 bases not matched to a gene. Germline CDR1 and CDR2: SGHAT and FQDESV (reference sequence). CDR3 sequence: CASSSGDRVEELFF. The CDR3 DNA sequence: TGTGCCAGCAGCTCTGGTGACAGGGTGGAGGAGCTGTTTTTT.

This clonotype was picked up many times. This chain links TRBV7-9 with TRBJ2-5, with D maybe TRBD1 (6 bases). In germline, CDR1 is SEHNR, CDR2 FQNEAQ (reference sequence). V lost 4 bases and J lost 3, with 15 bases in between. This CDR3 is 15 amino acids long. The CDR3, as DNA: TGTGCCAGCAGCTCTAAAGGGGGTTCCAAAGAGACCCAGTACTTC. As protein: CASSSKGGSKETQYF.

The sample holds many counts of this clonotype. The V and J genes are TRBV5-1 and TRBJ1-4, with D tentatively TRBD1 (5 bases). CDR3 length: 18 amino acids. The germline V and J ends were trimmed by 1 base and 7 bases, with 23 bases remaining between them. In germline, CDR1 is SGHRS, CDR2 YFSETQ. The CDR3 nucleotides read TGCGCCAGCAGCTTGAATTGGGGGACCCGCACCGAAGGTGAAAAACTGTTTTTT. Its protein is CASSLNWGTRTEGEKLFF.

This clonotype was detected ten times or more. V and J are TRBV20-1 and TRBJ2-1; 11 positions agree with TRBD2. The CDR3 is 18 residues long. The germline V gene encodes CDR1 DFQATT and CDR2 SNEGSKA (reference sequence). V was clipped by 4 bases and J by 2 bases; unmatched bases: 13. CDR3 bases: TGCAGTGCTACCCCGAACCTACTAGCGGGAGATACCTACAATGAGCAGTTCTTC. Residues: CSATPNLLAGDTYNEQFF.

This clonotype was recorded many times. This chain joins TRBV7-8 and TRBJ2-1, with D hard to call. CDR3 size: 16 residues. V was clipped by 2 bases and J by 0 bases, with 11 bases between them. Germline V gives CDR1 SGHVS, CDR2 FQNEAQ. The CDR3 DNA reads TGTGCCAGCAGCTTATCCAGCAGCAGCTCCTACAATGAGCAGTTCTTC. Protein sequence: CASSLSSSSSYNEQFF.

This chain connects TRBV18 to TRBJ1-2; 7 nucleotides match TRBD1. The CDR3 contains 12 residues. Trimming took 2 bases from V and 6 from J; bases not matched to a gene: 0. Germline-derived CDR1 and CDR2 are KGHSH and LQKENI. This CDR3 reads CASSPDRDGYTF. The CDR3, as DNA: TGTGCCAGCTCACCAGACAGGGATGGCTACACCTTC.

Only one count was recorded for this clonotype. The CDR3 protein is CASSRRGLFQGGETQYF. The CDR3 bases are TGTGCCAGCAGCCGGCGAGGGCTGTTCCAGGGAGGAGAGACCCAGTACTTC. The genes are TRBV14 and TRBJ2-5; tentative D call: TRBD2 (6 bases). There are 17 residues in the CDR3. Germline-derived CDR1 and CDR2 are SGHDN and FVKESK. Trimming removed 4 bases at V and 4 bases at J, with 22 bases between.

This clonotype has at least ten counts. J is TRBJ2-1 and V is TRBV6-5, with TRBD2 as a possible D gene (6 bases). V was shortened by 3 bases and J by 3 bases, with 12 bases between the two germline ends. The germline V gene encodes CDR1 MNHEY and CDR2 SVGAGI. This CDR3 region has 15 residues. The CDR3 coding sequence is TGTGCCAGCAGTTATTCCCTCGGGGGCTACAATGAGCAGTTCTTC. It encodes CASSYSLGGYNEQFF.